One sample yielded the 28 T cell receptor beta chains listed below, sequenced in a study of radiation and T cells in renal cell carcinoma. Time point of the sample: blood 2 weeks post-SBRT. Regarding treatment: 15 Gy SBRT to primary tumor, nephrectomy 4 weeks later. Using immunoSEQ multiplex PCR, the repertoire was profiled, and TCRdb retains in-frame clones only, with some absent. The data contain 150,000 or so clones, about 87% of them seen just once; the ten biggest clones take up 13%. Material: blood, obtained from a patient whose treatment included radiotherapy and nephrectomy. These receptors all stem from a woman in her fifties or sixties with renal cell carcinoma.

The chain links TRBV19 to TRBJ2-5, with D tentatively TRBD1 or TRBD2 (6 bases each). Trimming left V 4 bases short and J 2 bases short, with 20 bases between. In germline, CDR1 is LNHDA, CDR2 SQIVND (reference sequence). CDR3 length: 17 residues. The chain's CDR3 is CASSTPDRGTLQETQYF. For the CDR3, the DNA is TGTGCCAGTAGTACGCCAGACCGCGGGACACTGCAAGAGACCCAGTACTTC.

V gene TRBV5-1 combines with J gene TRBJ1-2; TRBD1 matches 9 bases. The CDR3 is 16 amino acids. Losses at the gene ends were 4 bases for V and 6 bases for J; bases not matched to a gene: 13. CDR1 and CDR2 from the germline V gene are SGHRS and YFSETQ. The CDR3: CASSPGTGTPSDGYTF. In DNA, the CDR3 is TGCGCCAGCAGCCCCGGGACAGGGACTCCCAGCGATGGCTACACCTTC.

This clone was seen just once. V is TRBV6-5 and J is TRBJ2-1; 8 bases map to TRBD2. With 0 bases clipped from V and 7 bases from J, the junction kept 8 bases outside the gene matches. Germline CDR1 MNHEY, CDR2 SVGAGI. The CDR3 covers 16 residues. This CDR3 is CASSYSIPGGLNEQFF. In DNA form, the CDR3 reads TGTGCCAGCAGTTACTCGATCCCGGGGGGGCTTAATGAGCAGTTCTTC.

The chain combines TRBV5-1 with TRBJ2-1; D gene uncertain. Trimming took 2 bases from V and 11 from J, leaving 11 bases between them. CDR1 is SGHRS and CDR2 is YFSETQ in the germline V gene. CDR3 length: 12 amino acids. Written as DNA, the CDR3 is TGCGCCAGCAGCTTAACCCCCCCCAAGCAGTTCTTC. Protein product: CASSLTPPKQFF.

The chain joins TRBV9 to TRBJ1-6, with D possibly TRBD1 on 5 matching bases. CDR3 length: 14 amino acids. Germline CDR1 is SGDLS and CDR2 is YYNGEE. V was shortened by 0 bases and J by 4 bases, with 5 bases between the two germline ends. CDR3 bases: TGTGCCAGCAGCGTAGGACAGTATAATTCACCCCTCCACTTT. This translates into CASSVGQYNSPLHF.

The rearrangement joins TRBV2 to TRBJ1-5; D is ambiguous. V was cut by 3 bases and J by 1 base, with 7 bases left in between. Germline V gene data show CDR1 as SNHLY and CDR2 as FYNNEI. This CDR3 spans 14 amino acids. CDR3: CASSEWISNQPQHF. The CDR3 coding sequence is TGTGCCAGCAGTGAGTGGATAAGCAATCAGCCCCAGCATTTT.

This sequence joins TRBV7-2 and TRBJ1-3, with D unclear. Per germline, CDR1 SGHTA and CDR2 FQGNSA. The CDR3 has 17 amino acids. V gave up 1 base and J gave up 0 bases, with 13 bases separating them. CDR3 DNA sequence: TGTGCCAGCAGCTTAGATCGGAGATCTGACTCTGGAAACACCATATATTTT. This sequence encodes CASSLDRRSDSGNTIYF.

This chain connects TRBV7-9 to TRBJ2-3; 13 bases map to TRBD2. With V trimmed by 4 bases and J by 3 bases, 7 bases remained unmatched. Germline V CDR1 and CDR2: SEHNR, FQNEAQ (reference sequence). The CDR3 loop spans 17 amino acids. Written as DNA, the CDR3 is TGTGCCAGCAGCTCCGGACTAGCGGGGGTTAGGACAGATACGCAGTATTTT. This sequence encodes CASSSGLAGVRTDTQYF.

J is TRBJ2-2 and V is TRBV10-1; D might be TRBD2 (5 bases). Germline V CDR1 and CDR2: WNHNN, SYGVQD (reference sequence). V lost 7 bases and J 3 bases, leaving 12 bases between the germline ends. The CDR3 has 14 amino acids. The DNA for the CDR3 is TGCGCCAGCATCATCGAGGAGGACACCGGGGAGCTGTTTTTT. It yields the protein CASIIEEDTGELFF.

Only a few counts were recorded for this clone. The CDR3 region is CAWREHLNTEAFF. For the CDR3, the DNA is TGTGCCTGGAGGGAACATTTGAACACTGAAGCTTTCTTT. The chain is built from TRBV30 and TRBJ1-1; D not certain. This CDR3 is built from 13 residues. The germline V gene has CDR1 GTSNPN and CDR2 SVGIG (reference sequence). The ends were cut back, 3 bases at V and 0 bases at J, with 8 bases in the middle.

The chain has TRBV7-3 and TRBJ2-1; TRBD2 agrees at 8 bases. The germline V gene encodes CDR1 SGHTA and CDR2 FQGTGA. CDR3 length equals 14 residues. V was pared by 5 bases and J by 7 bases, with 7 bases of the junction left unmatched. The CDR3 region has the DNA TGTGCCAGCAGCCTAGGTAGCGGGGTGAATGAGCAGTTCTTC. It is translated as CASSLGSGVNEQFF.

CDR3 nucleotide sequence: TGTGCCAGCAGCCCTAGGTCTGGAGGGATGGGCACTGAAGCTTTCTTT. Translated: CASSPRSGGMGTEAFF. The gene calls are TRBV6-6 and TRBJ1-1; D is ambiguous. V lost 6 bases and J 4 bases, leaving 21 bases between the germline ends. The length of the CDR3 is 16 residues. Looked up from germline, CDR1 is MNHNY and CDR2 is SVGAGI (reference sequence).

The chain has TRBV15 and TRBJ1-5; D gene uncertain. CDR1 and CDR2 (germline): LNHNV, YYDKDF (reference sequence). This CDR3 comprises 14 residues. V dropped 0 bases and J dropped 7 bases, with 10 bases sitting between them. CDR3 sequence reads: CATSREAGVQPQHF. In DNA, the CDR3 is TGTGCCACCAGCAGAGAGGCGGGAGTCCAGCCCCAGCATTTT.

The genes are TRBV27 and TRBJ1-2, with 9 bases identical to TRBD1. This CDR3 is 15 amino acids long. V was pared by 5 bases and J by 7 bases, with 11 bases of the junction left unmatched. The germline gives CDR1 MNHEY, CDR2 SMNVEV (reference sequence). The CDR3, as DNA: TGTGCCAGCAGTCACTCGGGACAGGGAATGGTTGGCTACACCTTC. This sequence encodes CASSHSGQGMVGYTF.

This chain connects TRBV5-1 to TRBJ2-3, with D perhaps matching TRBD2 (5 bases). The CDR3 covers 16 residues. V was pared by 3 bases and J by 4 bases, with 18 bases between. CDR1 is SGHRS, CDR2 YFSETQ, per germline. The CDR3 DNA follows: TGCGCCAGCAGCTCGACATCCATCCGGGGAGCAGATACGCAGTATTTT. Its translation: CASSSTSIRGADTQYF. The entire variable domain, with the rest obtained from reference TRBV5-1 and TRBJ2-3, is as follows: KAGVTQTPRYLIKTRGQQVTLSCSPISGHRSVSWYQQTPGQGLQFLFEYFSETQRNKGNFPGRFSGRQFSNSRSEMNVSTLELGDSALYLCASSSTSIRGADTQYFGPGTRLTVL.

This clone was found once. The V and J genes are TRBV14 and TRBJ2-7; 11 nucleotides agree with TRBD2. Germline V CDR1 and CDR2: SGHDN, FVKESK. The CDR3 sequence is 16 residues long. V trimming: 0 bases; J trimming: 4 bases; junction bases outside the gene matches: 5. CDR3 amino acids: CASSQDLLAGVYEQYF. DNA of the CDR3: TGTGCCAGCAGCCAAGATTTACTAGCGGGGGTGTACGAGCAGTACTTC.

The chain employs TRBV11-2 and TRBJ1-1, with D unclear. Trimming pared 6 bases from V and 3 bases from J, leaving 14 bases between. Germline V gene lookup returns CDR1 SGHAT and CDR2 FQNNGV. The CDR3 length is 14 residues. The DNA of the CDR3 is TGTGCCAGCAGGGTTGGAGGGTCTCACACTGAAGCTTTCTTT. It codes for CASRVGGSHTEAFF.

This sequence joins TRBV5-6 and TRBJ1-6, with D uncertain. From germline, CDR1 is SGHDT and CDR2 YYEEEE. The CDR3 has 11 amino acids. V gave up 3 bases and J gave up 7 bases, with 2 bases separating them. The CDR3 spells CASSSNSPLHF. CDR3 nucleotide sequence: TGTGCCAGCAGCTCCAATTCACCCCTCCACTTT. The full variable domain, in which reference TRBV5-6 and TRBJ1-6 provide the parts outside the CDR3, is DAGVTQSPTHLIKTRGQQVTLRCSPKSGHDTVSWYQQALGQGPQFIFQYYEEEERQRGNFPDRFSGHQFPNYSSELNVNALLLGDSALYLCASSSNSPLHFGNGTRLTVT.

V usage is TRBV4-3 and J usage is TRBJ2-5; D gene ambiguous. V dropped 4 bases and J dropped 2 bases, with 14 bases sitting between them. The CDR3 sequence is 15 residues long. The V gene's germline CDR1 is LGHNA and CDR2 YSLEER. The CDR3 spells CASSRENGPQETQYF. Here the CDR3 DNA reads TGCGCCAGCAGCCGAGAGAACGGGCCTCAAGAGACCCAGTACTTC.

The chain combines TRBV5-1 with TRBJ2-7; D is perhaps TRBD1 (6 bases). Trimming removed 4 bases from V and 3 bases from J, with 14 bases in between. The CDR3 has 14 amino acids. Germline CDR1 is SGHRS and CDR2 is YFSETQ. The chain's CDR3 is CASSRTDSVYEQYF. The CDR3 bases are TGCGCCAGCAGCCGGACGGACAGCGTCTACGAGCAGTACTTC.

The chain links TRBV6-1 to TRBJ2-5, with D possibly being TRBD2 (5 bases). V dropped 2 bases and J dropped 0 bases, with 7 bases sitting between them. The CDR3 extends over 14 amino acids. Germline V gene sequence: CDR1 MNHNS, CDR2 SASEGT. This CDR3 is CASSEPGNQETQYF. Written as DNA, the CDR3 is TGTGCCAGCAGTGAACCGGGGAACCAAGAGACCCAGTACTTC.

The V call is TRBV6-1, the J call TRBJ2-6, with D unresolved. The germline V gene encodes CDR1 MNHNS and CDR2 SASEGT. The CDR3 spans 14 residues. V dropped 8 bases and J dropped 0 bases, with 8 bases sitting between them. In DNA, the CDR3 is TGTGCCAGCCGACCCAACTCTGGGGCCAACGTCCTGACTTTC. It yields the protein CASRPNSGANVLTF.

This chain links TRBV15 with TRBJ1-1; perhaps TRBD1 as D (6 bases). Between the trimmed V and J ends, which lost 1 base and 2 bases, there was a span of 14 bases. This CDR3 has 16 residues. Germline lookup yields CDR1 LNHNV and CDR2 YYDKDF (reference sequence). This chain's CDR3 is CATSRGIQGPNTEAFF. The CDR3, as DNA: TGTGCCACCAGCAGAGGTATACAGGGACCCAACACTGAAGCTTTCTTT.

The chain couples TRBV4-1 to TRBJ1-1; D perhaps matches TRBD1 (5 bases). Trimming removed 4 bases from V and 5 bases from J, with 14 bases in between. The V gene's germline CDR1 is MGHRA and CDR2 YSYEKL. This CDR3 has 14 amino acids. The CDR3 is CASSPSGALTEAFF. CDR3 in DNA: TGCGCCAGCAGCCCCTCCGGGGCTCTAACTGAAGCTTTCTTT.

As for this clone: Different DNA sequences within this sample yield the same CDR3. The chain joins TRBV19 to TRBJ2-2, with D possibly TRBD1 on 5 matching bases. V was clipped by 7 bases and J by 0 bases, with 12 bases between them. This CDR3 has 15 amino acids. The germline gives CDR1 LNHDA, CDR2 SQIVND (reference sequence). The CDR3 DNA reads TGTGCCAGTACTCAAGGGGCCGCGAACACCGGGGAGCTGTTTTTT. Protein: CASTQGAANTGELFF. The full variable domain, in which reference TRBV19 and TRBJ2-2 provide the parts outside the CDR3, is DGGITQSPKYLFRKEGQNVTLSCEQNLNHDAMYWYRQDPGQGLRLIYYSQIVNDFQKGDIAEGYSVSREKKESFPLTVTSAQKNPTAFYLCASTQGAANTGELFFGEGSRLTVL.

The chain combines TRBV14 with TRBJ1-5; D gene uncertain. Trimming pared 5 bases from V and 7 bases from J, leaving 6 bases between. CDR3 length: 11 amino acids. The V gene's germline CDR1 is SGHDN and CDR2 FVKESK. The CDR3 spells CASSEDQPQHF. CDR3 nucleotide sequence: TGTGCCAGCAGCGAGGACCAGCCCCAGCATTTT. The full variable domain, rest sourced from reference TRBV14 and TRBJ1-5, is EAGVTQFPSHSVIEKGQTVTLRCDPISGHDNLYWYRRVMGKEIKFLLHFVKESKQDESGMPNNRFLAERTGGTYSTLKVQPAELEDSGVYFCASSEDQPQHFGDGTRLSIL.

The V gene is TRBV19, the J gene TRBJ2-7; TRBD1 matches 7 bases. The CDR3 spans 15 residues. Germline CDR1 reads LNHDA; CDR2 reads SQIVND (reference sequence). The V and J ends lost 4 bases and 5 bases, in that order; junction bases with no gene match: 11. CDR3 bases: TGTGCCAGTAGTACTGCGTCCACAGGGGTACACGAGCAGTACTTC. Its protein is CASSTASTGVHEQYF.

The V and J genes are TRBV27 and TRBJ2-2; D gene uncertain. Germline CDR1 and CDR2: MNHEY and SMNVEV (reference sequence). V lost 7 bases to trimming and J lost 2 bases, with 23 bases between them. There are 18 residues in the CDR3. The CDR3 DNA follows: TGTGCCAGCACTTTCGGGTCTGGCGCCCCTAGAAACACCGGGGAGCTGTTTTTT. This translates into CASTFGSGAPRNTGELFF.